What follows are 21 T cell receptor beta chains derived from one specimen sequenced in a study of CD8 T cells in Susac syndrome. RNA, at roughly 0.5 to 1 ug, was reverse transcribed with random hexamers. TCRdb re-called the immunoSEQ multiplex PCR reads with MiXCR, one entry per CDR3 protein. The table has approximately 100,000 distinct CDR3 sequences, about nine tenths seen once; the top ten hold approximately 0.11%. The sequenced sample consisted of CD8+ T cells from PBMCs. The receptor source for this set is a human donor in good health.

CDR3 DNA: TGTGCCAGTAGACGGGACGACCGCTCTGGGGCCAACGTCCTGACTTTC. Protein product: CASRRDDRSGANVLTF. The gene calls are TRBV19 and TRBJ2-6; D could derive from TRBD1 or TRBD2 (5 bases each). This CDR3 has 16 residues. The germline V and J ends were trimmed by 6 bases and 0 bases, with 12 bases remaining between them. Germline V gene lookup returns CDR1 LNHDA and CDR2 SQIVND (reference sequence).

This clonotype was observed a single time. The V and J genes are TRBV7-2 and TRBJ1-2; no clear D gene. The germline CDR1 and CDR2 sequences are SGHTA and FQGNSA. The CDR3 extends over 15 amino acids. Trimming cost V 1 base and J 4 bases, with 13 bases left between them. CDR3 protein: CASSLGPGETYGYTF. The CDR3 DNA reads as TGTGCCAGCAGCTTAGGGCCAGGAGAGACCTATGGCTACACCTTC.

The V call is TRBV14, the J call TRBJ2-1; D is undetermined. V lost 4 bases and J 7 bases, leaving 17 bases between the germline ends. The CDR3 contains 15 residues. Germline CDR1 is SGHDN and CDR2 is FVKESK. CDR3 amino acids: CASSPLGRRSNEQFF. The DNA for the CDR3 is TGTGCCAGCAGCCCCCTAGGTAGGCGCTCTAATGAGCAGTTCTTC.

The rearrangement joins TRBV3-1 to TRBJ2-1; possibly TRBD1 for D (5 bases). V lost 1 base, J lost 2 bases, and 9 bases lay in between. Germline V gene lookup returns CDR1 LGHDT and CDR2 YNNKEL (reference sequence). The CDR3 covers 15 residues. CDR3 nucleotide sequence: TGTGCCAGCAGCCAAGCAGGGTTCCCCTACAATGAGCAGTTCTTC. Protein product: CASSQAGFPYNEQFF.

The chain couples TRBV7-2 to TRBJ1-1; D remains unclear. V was clipped by 7 bases and J by 0 bases, with 9 bases between them. In germline, CDR1 is SGHTA, CDR2 FQGNSA. This CDR3 comprises 13 residues. CDR3 coding DNA: TGTGCCAGCACTACAGCGATGAACACTGAAGCTTTCTTT. Translating gives CASTTAMNTEAFF.

The V gene is TRBV13, the J gene TRBJ2-5, with D possibly TRBD2 on 7 matching bases. The germline V gene encodes CDR1 PRHDT and CDR2 FYEKMQ (reference sequence). The length of the CDR3 is 14 residues. Trimming removed 2 bases from V and 5 bases from J, with 12 bases in between. The CDR3 sequence: CASSLRGGYETQYF. The CDR3 region has the DNA TGTGCCAGCAGCTTAAGGGGGGGCTATGAGACCCAGTACTTC.

The sample holds one count of this clonotype. J is TRBJ1-6 and V is TRBV5-8; 10 positions agree with TRBD1. CDR1 SGHTS and CDR2 YDEGEE come from the germline V gene. The CDR3 sequence is 17 residues long. The V gene end was trimmed by 7 bases and the J gene end by 4 bases; junction bases not matched to a gene: 11. The CDR3 coding sequence is TGTGCCAGCGACCTTCGACAGGGGGCAAGGTATAATTCACCCCTCCACTTT. This sequence encodes CASDLRQGARYNSPLHF.

J is TRBJ2-3 and V is TRBV20-1; no definite D call. The V end lost 2 bases, the J end lost 4 bases, and 7 bases lay between the germline ends. The CDR3 length is 12 residues. The V gene's germline CDR1 is DFQATT and CDR2 SNEGSKA (reference sequence). The CDR3 nucleotides are TGCAGTGCTAGACCCGGGCCAGATACGCAGTATTTT. Its protein is CSARPGPDTQYF.

This chain links TRBV3-1 with TRBJ2-7, with unresolved D. The CDR3 spans 13 residues. CDR1 and CDR2 (germline): LGHDT, YNNKEL (reference sequence). V lost 0 bases, J lost 7 bases, and 10 bases lay in between. This chain's CDR3 is CASSQDQQAEQYF. The CDR3 nucleotides read TGTGCCAGCAGCCAAGATCAGCAGGCTGAGCAGTACTTC.

The chain carries TRBV7-2 and TRBJ2-3; 8 bases agree with TRBD2. With V trimmed by 3 bases and J by 2 bases, 10 bases remained unmatched. Germline V gene sequence: CDR1 SGHTA, CDR2 FQGNSA. The CDR3 consists of 17 residues. The CDR3 region is CASSFFGGTRATDTQYF. The CDR3 DNA reads TGTGCCAGCAGCTTCTTTGGGGGGACTAGGGCCACAGATACGCAGTATTTT.

The CDR3 coding sequence is TGTGCCAGCAGTTACTCGGCCCCGACAGGGTCAGGGAACACTGAAGCTTTCTTT. Protein: CASSYSAPTGSGNTEAFF. V is TRBV6-5 and J is TRBJ1-1, with TRBD1 matching 7 bases. With 0 bases clipped from V and 1 base from J, the junction kept 11 bases outside the gene matches. The CDR3 has 18 amino acids. The germline V gene has CDR1 MNHEY and CDR2 SVGAGI.

V is TRBV20-1 and J is TRBJ1-1; D is uncertain. The V end lost 6 bases, the J end lost 0 bases, and 14 bases lay between the germline ends. This CDR3 spans 14 amino acids. Germline V gives CDR1 DFQATT, CDR2 SNEGSKA (reference sequence). CDR3 bases: TGCAGTGCCGTATCTACAGTGATGAACACTGAAGCTTTCTTT. Its protein is CSAVSTVMNTEAFF.

V is TRBV10-3 and J is TRBJ1-1; D perhaps matches TRBD1 (5 bases). Trimming removed 3 bases at V and 8 bases at J, with 16 bases between. This CDR3 contains 14 residues. Looked up from germline, CDR1 is ENHRY and CDR2 is SYGVKD. CDR3 in amino acids: CAISDGQGHLEAFF. In DNA, the CDR3 is TGTGCCATCAGTGACGGGCAGGGCCACCTCGAAGCTTTCTTT.

V is TRBV3-1 and J is TRBJ2-1; D might be TRBD1 or TRBD2, each matching 5 bases. Germline-derived CDR1 and CDR2 are LGHDT and YNNKEL (reference sequence). Trimming took 4 bases from V and 7 from J, leaving 14 bases between them. This CDR3 contains 14 residues. The CDR3 DNA reads as TGTGCCAGCAGCCTGTTCGGGACCGGGAATGAGCAGTTCTTC. It translates to CASSLFGTGNEQFF.

V and J are TRBV27 and TRBJ2-7; 8 bases fit TRBD2. This CDR3 spans 15 amino acids. The germline CDR1 and CDR2 sequences are MNHEY and SMNVEV (reference sequence). The V gene end was trimmed by 3 bases and the J gene end by 5 bases; junction bases not matched to a gene: 9. The CDR3 bases are TGTGCCAGCAGTTTGACCGGCCTAGCGGGCGACGAGCAGTACTTC. Translated, it gives CASSLTGLAGDEQYF.

This clonotype was found a few times. J is TRBJ2-7 and V is TRBV12-3 or TRBV12-4; 7 bases fit TRBD1. The CDR3 is 12 amino acids. Trimming took 11 bases from V and 4 from J; bases not matched to a gene: 8. The CDR3 is CAFDREEYEQYF. CDR3 sequence (DNA): TGTGCCTTTGACAGGGAAGAATACGAGCAGTACTTC.

The rearrangement joins TRBV5-1 to TRBJ2-3, with D possibly being TRBD2 (6 bases). V lost 4 bases and J 3 bases, leaving 9 bases between the germline ends. The CDR3 has 13 amino acids. CDR1 is SGHRS, CDR2 YFSETQ, per germline. As DNA, the CDR3 is TGCGCCAGCAGCGCAGGGACTACAGATACGCAGTATTTT. Translation: CASSAGTTDTQYF.

This CDR3 is CASSQWNTEAFF. The CDR3 region has the DNA TGTGCCAGCAGCCAATGGAACACTGAAGCTTTCTTT. The V and J genes are TRBV3-1 and TRBJ1-1; D gene unclear. The CDR3 runs 12 residues. The germline V and J ends were trimmed by 2 bases and 1 base, with 2 bases remaining between them. The V gene's germline CDR1 is LGHDT and CDR2 YNNKEL (reference sequence).

V gene TRBV3-1 combines with J gene TRBJ1-2; the D gene is possibly TRBD1 (6 bases). CDR1 is LGHDT and CDR2 is YNNKEL in the germline V gene (reference sequence). This CDR3 is 15 amino acids long. V was shortened by 4 bases and J by 4 bases, with 16 bases between the two germline ends. As DNA, the CDR3 is TGTGCCAGCAGCCCCCGACAGGCCACGGCCTATGGCTACACCTTC. Its translation is CASSPRQATAYGYTF.

The chain employs TRBV4-1 and TRBJ1-5; unclear D gene. This CDR3 is 15 amino acids long. V was clipped by 3 bases and J by 7 bases, with 16 bases between them. Germline V lookup: CDR1 MGHRA, CDR2 YSYEKL. The CDR3 here is CASSQEGFSQQPQHF. CDR3 DNA: TGCGCCAGCAGCCAGGAAGGGTTTTCTCAGCAGCCCCAGCATTTT.

The gene calls are TRBV29-1 and TRBJ2-7, with D tentatively TRBD1 (6 bases). Germline CDR1 and CDR2: SQVTM and ANQGSEA. The CDR3 has 11 residues. The V gene lost 7 bases and the J gene lost 4 bases, with 11 bases spanning the gap. The CDR3 loop is CSGETGYEQYF. The CDR3 nucleotides read TGCAGCGGGGAAACAGGGTACGAGCAGTACTTC.